This T cell receptor beta chain stems from a study of blood T cell repertoires in COVID-19. On the study more broadly: Whether acute or convalescent, the COVID-19 samples came from the United States, Italy and Spain. Sample material is recorded as cDNA or gDNA derived from T cells, B-cell-depleted T cells, or PBMCs.

Germline V gene sequence: CDR1 SGHTA, CDR2 FQGNSA. This CDR3 has 16 residues. V shed 6 bases and J shed 8 bases, with 23 bases lying between them. Recruits, aged roughly 18 to 100 years, lived in 20 to 30 US areas. Clinical history as reported by participants underpinned cohort assignment. Sequenced by immunoSEQ multiplex PCR; TCRdb stores in-frame clones only, minus some. This table holds fewer than 250,000 clones, 70% to 90% found once. Sequencing was done on a sample of PBMCs or T cells enriched from blood (not recorded which). The V and J genes are TRBV7-2 and TRBJ2-1, with D possibly matching TRBD2 (5 bases). The source is a man aged 25-40 years who had recovered from COVID-19. This CDR3 reads CASRWTGTLGRYEQFF. CDR3 nucleotide sequence: TGTGCCAGCAGATGGACGGGAACGCTGGGTAGGTATGAGCAGTTCTTC. Supplemented by reference TRBV7-2 and TRBJ2-1, the full variable domain reads GAGVSQSPSNKVTEKGKDVELRCDPISGHTALYWYRQSLGQGLEFLIYFQGNSAPDKSGLPSDRFSAERTGGSVSTLTIQRTQQEDSAVYLCASRWTGTLGRYEQFFGPGTRLTVL.